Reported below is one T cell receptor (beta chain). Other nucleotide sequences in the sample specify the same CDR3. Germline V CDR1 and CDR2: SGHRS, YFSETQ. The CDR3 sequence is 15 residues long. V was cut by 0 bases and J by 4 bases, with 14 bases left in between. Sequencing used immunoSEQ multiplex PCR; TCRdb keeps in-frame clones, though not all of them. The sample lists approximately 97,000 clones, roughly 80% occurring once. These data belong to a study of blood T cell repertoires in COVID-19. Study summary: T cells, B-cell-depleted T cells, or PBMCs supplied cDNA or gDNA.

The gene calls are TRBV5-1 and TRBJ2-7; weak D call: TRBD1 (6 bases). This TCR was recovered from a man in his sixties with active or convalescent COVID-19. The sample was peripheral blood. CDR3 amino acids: CASSLVPGASYEQYF. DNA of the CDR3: TGCGCCAGCAGCTTGGTACCAGGGGCATCTTACGAGCAGTACTTC.